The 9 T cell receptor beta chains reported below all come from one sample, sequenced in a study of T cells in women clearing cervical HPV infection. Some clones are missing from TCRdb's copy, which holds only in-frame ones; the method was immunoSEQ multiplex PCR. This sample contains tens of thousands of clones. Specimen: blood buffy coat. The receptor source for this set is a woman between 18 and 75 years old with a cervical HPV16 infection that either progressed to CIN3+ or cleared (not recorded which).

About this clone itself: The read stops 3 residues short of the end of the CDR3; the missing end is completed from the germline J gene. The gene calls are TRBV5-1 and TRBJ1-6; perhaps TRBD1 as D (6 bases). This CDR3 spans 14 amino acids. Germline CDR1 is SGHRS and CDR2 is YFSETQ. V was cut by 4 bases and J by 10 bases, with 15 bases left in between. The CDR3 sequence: CASSPTGLASPLHF. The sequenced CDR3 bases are TGCGCCAGCAGCCCCACAGGGTTGGCCTCACCC.

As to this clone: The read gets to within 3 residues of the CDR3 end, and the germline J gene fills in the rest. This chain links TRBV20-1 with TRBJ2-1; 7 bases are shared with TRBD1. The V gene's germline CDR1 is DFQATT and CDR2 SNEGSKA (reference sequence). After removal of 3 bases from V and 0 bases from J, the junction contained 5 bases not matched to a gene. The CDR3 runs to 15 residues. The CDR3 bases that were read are TGCAGTGCTAGCGGCACAGGGGTCTCCTACAATGAG. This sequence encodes CSASGTGVSYNE. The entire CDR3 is CSASGTGVSYNEQFF.

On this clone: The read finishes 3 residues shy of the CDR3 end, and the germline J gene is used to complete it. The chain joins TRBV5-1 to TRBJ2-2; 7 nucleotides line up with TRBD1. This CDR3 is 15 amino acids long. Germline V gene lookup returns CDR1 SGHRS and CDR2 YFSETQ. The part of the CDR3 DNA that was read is TGCGCCAGCAGCCCAACAGGGGAAGGTAATGAAAAG. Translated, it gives CASSPTGEGNEK. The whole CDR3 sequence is CASSPTGEGNEKLFF.

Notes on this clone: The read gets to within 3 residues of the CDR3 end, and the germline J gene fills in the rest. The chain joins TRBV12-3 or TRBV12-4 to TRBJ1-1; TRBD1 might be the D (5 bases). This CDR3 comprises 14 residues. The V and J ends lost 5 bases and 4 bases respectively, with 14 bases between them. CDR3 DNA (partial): TGTGCCAGCAGTCTTTCCGTGGGGGGCACTGAA. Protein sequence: CASSLSVGGTE. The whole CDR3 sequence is CASSLSVGGTEAFF.

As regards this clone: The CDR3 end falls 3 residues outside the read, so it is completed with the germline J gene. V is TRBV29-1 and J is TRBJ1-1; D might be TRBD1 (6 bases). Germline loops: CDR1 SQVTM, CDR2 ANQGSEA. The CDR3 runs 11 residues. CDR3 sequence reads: CSAKKGGLAFF. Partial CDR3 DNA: TGCAGCGCTAAAAAGGGGGGGTTA.

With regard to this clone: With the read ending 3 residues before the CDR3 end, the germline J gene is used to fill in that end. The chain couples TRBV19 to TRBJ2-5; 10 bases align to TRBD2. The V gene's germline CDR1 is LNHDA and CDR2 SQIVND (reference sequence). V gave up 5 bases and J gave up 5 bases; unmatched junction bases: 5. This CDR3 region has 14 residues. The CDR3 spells CASSESGGAETQYF. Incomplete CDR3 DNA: TGTGCCAGTAGTGAGAGCGGGGGGGCCGAGACC.

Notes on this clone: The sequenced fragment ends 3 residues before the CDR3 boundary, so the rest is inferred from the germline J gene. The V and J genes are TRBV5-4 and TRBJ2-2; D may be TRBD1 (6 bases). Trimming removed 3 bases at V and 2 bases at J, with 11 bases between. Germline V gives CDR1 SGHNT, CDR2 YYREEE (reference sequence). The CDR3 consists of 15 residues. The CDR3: CASSSGGTNTGELFF. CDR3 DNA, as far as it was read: TGTGCCAGCAGCTCTGGGGGCACCAACACCGGGGAG.

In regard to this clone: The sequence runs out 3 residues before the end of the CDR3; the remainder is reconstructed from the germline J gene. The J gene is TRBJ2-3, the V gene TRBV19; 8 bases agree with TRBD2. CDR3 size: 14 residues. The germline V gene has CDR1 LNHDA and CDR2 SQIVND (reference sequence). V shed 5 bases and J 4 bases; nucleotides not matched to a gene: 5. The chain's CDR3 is CASSAGGNPDTQYF. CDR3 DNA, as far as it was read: TGTGCCAGTAGTGCGGGGGGAAATCCAGATACG.

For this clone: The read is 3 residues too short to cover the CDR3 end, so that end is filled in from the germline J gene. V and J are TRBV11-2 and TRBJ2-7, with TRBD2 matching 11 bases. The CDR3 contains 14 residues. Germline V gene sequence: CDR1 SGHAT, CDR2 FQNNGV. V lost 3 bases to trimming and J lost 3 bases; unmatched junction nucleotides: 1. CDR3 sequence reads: CASSLGLAVYEQYF. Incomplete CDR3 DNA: TGTGCCAGCAGCTTGGGACTAGCGGTCTACGAG.